The 23 T cell receptor beta chains in this list originate from one sample, sequenced in a study of blood T cells in healthy people across ages. Through a sample-barcoded 5' primer and a J-beta primer mix, a second PCR was run for roughly 6 to 12 cycles. One entry per CDR3 protein, called by TCRdb with MiXCR from the 5' RACE reads. The data show around 1,500,000 distinct CDR3 sequences, roughly 40% seen once. The sequenced sample was blood. These receptors were obtained from a young woman in good health.

The chain uses TRBV12-3 or TRBV12-4 and TRBJ2-5; D possibly matches TRBD1 or TRBD2 (5 bases each). CDR3 length: 15 residues. The V end was cut by 2 bases, the J end by 4 bases, with 14 bases between. The CDR3 is CASSLWGTVGETQYF. The CDR3 DNA reads as TGTGCCAGCAGTTTATGGGGGACGGTGGGAGAGACCCAGTACTTC.

V and J are TRBV6-2 or TRBV6-3 and TRBJ2-7; D possibly uses TRBD1 or TRBD2 (5 bases each). CDR3 size: 13 residues. V lost 4 bases and J 7 bases, leaving 14 bases between the germline ends. The germline CDR1 and CDR2 sequences are MNHEY and SVGEGT. In DNA form, the CDR3 reads TGTGCCAGCAGTTTGGGACGGCGCGTAGAGCAGTACTTC. This encodes CASSLGRRVEQYF.

J is TRBJ2-7 and V is TRBV27; possible D gene TRBD2, 5 bases. Trimming took 0 bases from V and 5 from J, leaving 8 bases between them. This CDR3 has 13 amino acids. Germline V lookup: CDR1 MNHEY, CDR2 SMNVEV (reference sequence). CDR3 residues: CASSLSPGNEQYF. The DNA of the CDR3 is TGTGCCAGCAGTTTATCGCCGGGGAACGAGCAGTACTTC.

The V and J genes are TRBV11-2 and TRBJ2-5, with D perhaps assigned TRBD1 or TRBD2 (5 bases each). In germline, CDR1 is SGHAT, CDR2 FQNNGV. Trimming took off 4 bases at V and 2 bases at J, with 14 bases between the two ends. The CDR3 spans 15 residues. The CDR3 protein is CASSSTGTMQETQYF. The CDR3 DNA reads TGTGCCAGCAGCTCAACCGGGACGATGCAAGAGACCCAGTACTTC.

The CDR3 DNA reads TGTGCCAGCAGTTTACTCGAAGGCAGGGGATCTAACTATGGCTACACCTTC. This encodes CASSLLEGRGSNYGYTF. The J gene is TRBJ1-2, the V gene TRBV6-6, with D possibly matching TRBD1 (6 bases). This CDR3 has 17 residues. Trimming cost V 4 bases and J 0 bases, with 18 bases left between them. Germline-derived CDR1 and CDR2 are MNHNY and SVGAGI (reference sequence).

The chain recombines TRBV27 with TRBJ2-1, with D maybe TRBD1 (5 bases). The end of the DNA is better explained by TRBJ2-7, so the J call may be wrong. Per the germline V gene, CDR1 is MNHEY and CDR2 is SMNVEV (reference sequence). The CDR3 spans 15 residues. CDR3 protein: CASSLLGRSSYEQYF. DNA of the CDR3: TGTGCCAGCAGTTTATTGGGGCGGTCGTCCTACGAGCAGTACTTC.

In this sample, this clonotype turned up many times. The J gene is TRBJ2-3, the V gene TRBV12-3 or TRBV12-4; no definite D call. V was clipped by 6 bases and J by 1 base, with 8 bases between them. There are 13 residues in the CDR3. The CDR3 nucleotides read TGTGCCAGCAGCTTGTGGGGCACAGATACGCAGTATTTT. Its protein is CASSLWGTDTQYF.

This clonotype was seen a handful of times. The chain employs TRBV28 and TRBJ2-7; the D is unclear. Germline loops: CDR1 MDHEN, CDR2 SYDVKM. V was pared by 8 bases and J by 4 bases, with 18 bases between. The CDR3 spans 14 residues. The CDR3 reads CASGMGQPVYEQYF. The CDR3, as DNA: TGTGCCAGCGGAATGGGCCAGCCCGTATACGAGCAGTACTTC.

The chain recombines TRBV12-3 or TRBV12-4 with TRBJ1-1; D is possibly TRBD1 (6 bases). The CDR3 spans 13 residues. The V end lost 3 bases, the J end lost 7 bases, and 12 bases lay between the germline ends. The DNA for the CDR3 is TGTGCCAGCAGTTTTGGGGGGCCGTATGAAGCTTTCTTT. It translates to CASSFGGPYEAFF.

The chain recombines TRBV6-5 with TRBJ2-1; 13 positions match TRBD2. The junction had 5 bases not matched to a gene; V was cut back by 6 bases and J by 9 bases. The V gene's germline CDR1 is MNHEY and CDR2 SVGAGI. The CDR3 has 14 amino acids. CDR3 loop: CASRGLAGDREQFF. The DNA for the CDR3 is TGTGCCAGCAGAGGACTAGCGGGAGATCGTGAGCAGTTCTTC.

This clonotype was found a few times. The genes are TRBV6-1 and TRBJ2-1; 9 positions agree with TRBD1. CDR1 and CDR2 from the germline V gene are MNHNS and SASEGT. The CDR3 has 18 residues. The V segment lost 4 bases and the J segment 4 bases; nucleotides outside the gene matches: 14. The CDR3 protein is CASSGAGTGSLRYNEQFF. In DNA form, the CDR3 reads TGTGCCAGCAGTGGGGCCGGGACAGGGTCTCTTCGGTACAATGAGCAGTTCTTC.

This clonotype was counted only a few times. The CDR3 spells CASSQDPQDTEAFF. The CDR3 DNA reads TGTGCCAGCAGCCAAGATCCCCAGGACACTGAAGCTTTCTTT. The genes are TRBV4-2 and TRBJ1-1; no reliable D call. The CDR3 totals 14 residues. Germline V gene sequence: CDR1 LGHNA, CDR2 YNFKEQ. Trimming cost V 0 bases and J 3 bases, with 8 bases left between them.

This clonotype occurred a few times. The chain carries TRBV7-2 and TRBJ2-3; D call uncertain. CDR1 is SGHTA and CDR2 is FQGNSA in the germline V gene. V was cut by 0 bases and J by 6 bases, with 19 bases left in between. CDR3 size: 17 residues. DNA of the CDR3: TGTGCCAGCAGCTTAGCTGGGCCCCTTACACCACAGGATACGCAGTATTTT. Translated: CASSLAGPLTPQDTQYF.

With respect to this clonotype: A read error may produce the germline difference seen at one junction end. The chain joins TRBV6-2 or TRBV6-3 to TRBJ2-4; 9 bases are shared with TRBD2. The J call may not be correct, given that the DNA end is closer to TRBJ2-7. The length of the CDR3 is 13 residues. In germline, CDR1 is MNHEY, CDR2 SVGEGT. The chain's CDR3 is CSTRASGTDEQYF. The CDR3 DNA reads as TGCTCAACCCGGGCTAGCGGGACTGACGAGCAGTACTTC.

This chain links TRBV12-3 or TRBV12-4 with TRBJ2-1, with 7 bases lining up with TRBD1. V was pared by 6 bases and J by 3 bases, with 8 bases of the junction left unmatched. This CDR3 contains 15 residues. In DNA form, the CDR3 reads TGTGCCAGCAGGGCCGGGACAGCGGTCTACAATGAGCAGTTCTTC. Its protein is CASRAGTAVYNEQFF.

The chain uses TRBV4-1 and TRBJ1-5, with 10 bases that match TRBD1. The CDR3 totals 17 residues. Germline V lookup: CDR1 MGHRA, CDR2 YSYEKL. Losses at the gene ends were 4 bases for V and 5 bases for J; bases not matched to a gene: 11. The CDR3 sequence is CASSPTDRGGNYQPQHF. The CDR3 region has the DNA TGCGCCAGCAGCCCAACGGACAGGGGGGGGAATTATCAGCCCCAGCATTTT.

The chain links TRBV5-1 to TRBJ2-3; D may match TRBD1 or TRBD2 (5 bases each). The germline CDR1 and CDR2 sequences are SGHRS and YFSETQ. The V end was cut by 4 bases, the J end by 2 bases, with 14 bases between. The CDR3 runs to 15 residues. The CDR3 nucleotides are TGCGCCAGCAGCGGGGGTGGACTCGTCACAGATACGCAGTATTTT. This translates into CASSGGGLVTDTQYF.

Here the CDR3 reads CASSVMGVGYTF. In nucleotides, the CDR3 is TGTGCCAGCAGTGTTATGGGGGTTGGCTACACCTTC. The chain recombines TRBV6-1 with TRBJ1-2; D is possibly TRBD1 (5 bases). Trimming took off 4 bases at V and 7 bases at J, with 10 bases between the two ends. The length of the CDR3 is 12 residues. CDR1 MNHNS and CDR2 SASEGT come from the germline V gene.

V gene TRBV12-3 or TRBV12-4 combines with J gene TRBJ2-1; 7 bases fit TRBD1. CDR3 length equals 15 residues. V shed 5 bases, J shed 4 bases, and the junction held 8 bases outside the gene matches. DNA for the CDR3: TGTGCCAGCAGTCCGACAGGGAAGACGTACAATGAGCAGTTCTTC. It is translated as CASSPTGKTYNEQFF.

This clonotype was detected a few times. The chain combines TRBV6-2 or TRBV6-3 with TRBJ2-7; 11 bases map to TRBD2. The germline CDR1 and CDR2 sequences are MNHEY and SVGEGT. Trimming removed 10 bases from V and 0 bases from J; junction bases left unmatched: 11. CDR3 size: 16 residues. Written as DNA, the CDR3 is TGTGCCACTAACGCGGGACTAGCGGCGATCTCCTACGAGCAGTACTTC. It encodes CATNAGLAAISYEQYF.

A single count supports this clonotype. V and J are TRBV15 and TRBJ2-1; TRBD2 matches 13 bases. Losses at the gene ends were 1 base for V and 12 bases for J; bases not matched to a gene: 9. CDR1 LNHNV and CDR2 YYDKDF come from the germline V gene (reference sequence). The CDR3 sequence is 16 residues long. The CDR3 DNA is TGTGCCACCAGCAGAGCGACTAGCGGGGGGCAAGGGGTGCAGTTCTTC. As protein: CATSRATSGGQGVQFF.

V and J are TRBV15 and TRBJ2-1, with D maybe TRBD2 (6 bases). The CDR3 is 14 residues long. V was cut by 0 bases and J by 8 bases, with 11 bases left in between. Germline V gene data show CDR1 as LNHNV and CDR2 as YYDKDF (reference sequence). CDR3 DNA: TGTGCCACCAGCAGAGATGGTGGAGGGGATGAGCAGTTCTTC. This encodes CATSRDGGGDEQFF.

This clonotype was recorded only once. This may come from a read error, since a much larger clone is one base off. The rearrangement uses TRBV18 and TRBJ1-2; D possibly corresponds to TRBD1 (6 bases). Germline V lookup: CDR1 KGHSH, CDR2 LQKENI. Between the trimmed V and J ends, which lost 0 bases and 12 bases, there was a span of 17 bases. This CDR3 has 14 amino acids. The CDR3 region has the DNA TGTGCCAGCTCACCACCTGCACAGGGCCGGGGCCACACCTTC. This codes for CASSPPAQGRGHTF.